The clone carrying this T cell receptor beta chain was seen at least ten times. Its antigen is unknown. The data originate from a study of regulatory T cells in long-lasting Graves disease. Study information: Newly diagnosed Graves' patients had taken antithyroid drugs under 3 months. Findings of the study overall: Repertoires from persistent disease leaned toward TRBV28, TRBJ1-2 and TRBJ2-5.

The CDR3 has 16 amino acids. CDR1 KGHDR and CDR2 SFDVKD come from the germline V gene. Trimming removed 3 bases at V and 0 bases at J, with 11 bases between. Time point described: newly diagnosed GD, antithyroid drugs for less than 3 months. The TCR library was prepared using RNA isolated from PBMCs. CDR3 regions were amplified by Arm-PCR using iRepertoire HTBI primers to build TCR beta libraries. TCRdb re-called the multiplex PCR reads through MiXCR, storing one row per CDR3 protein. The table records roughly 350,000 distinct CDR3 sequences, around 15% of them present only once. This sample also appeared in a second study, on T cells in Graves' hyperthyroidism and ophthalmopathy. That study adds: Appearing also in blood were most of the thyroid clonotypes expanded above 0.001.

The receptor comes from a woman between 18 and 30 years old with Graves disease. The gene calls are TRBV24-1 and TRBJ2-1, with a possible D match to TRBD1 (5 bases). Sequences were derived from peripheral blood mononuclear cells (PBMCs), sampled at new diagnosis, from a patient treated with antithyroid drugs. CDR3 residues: CATSDLDSSSYNEQFF. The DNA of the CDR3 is TGTGCCACCAGTGATCTCGACAGTAGCTCCTACAATGAGCAGTTCTTC.